Given below is one T cell receptor (beta chain) in context. This record belongs to a study of T cells in Graves' hyperthyroidism and ophthalmopathy. Germline CDR1 reads MDHEN; CDR2 reads SYDVKM. The V and J ends lost 6 bases and 5 bases, in that order; junction bases with no gene match: 15. CDR3 size: 17 residues. The source material, RNA transcripts, was used to amplify TCR beta CDR3 regions. A first-round RT-PCR of the TCR CDR3 used the HTBI primer set. TCRdb ran MiXCR on the multiplex PCR reads and lists one entry per CDR3 protein. Among fewer than 650,000 distinct CDR3 sequences listed, approximately 13% were seen once.

The sequence came from a woman aged 30 to 39 with Graves' hyperthyroidism that later progressed to Graves' ophthalmopathy. The sequenced sample was blood. This chain joins TRBV28 and TRBJ2-5; 10 bases are shared with TRBD2. The CDR3 is CASRAAGGPGVGETQYF. CDR3 nucleotide sequence: TGTGCCAGCAGAGCAGCGGGAGGGCCTGGGGTGGGGGAGACCCAGTACTTC.